This T cell receptor (beta chain) derives from a study of regulatory T cells in long-lasting Graves disease. The overall study: Antithyroid drug intake by newly diagnosed Graves' patients had lasted under 3 months. Broader study findings: Persistent disease samples used TRBV28, TRBJ1-2 and TRBJ2-5 preferentially.

This clonotype was detected ten times or more. Antigen specificity is unknown. The time point: newly diagnosed GD, antithyroid drugs for less than 3 months. From PBMCs, RNA was extracted and then used to make the TCR library. Graves' disease diagnosis followed American Thyroid Association guidelines. Patients came through an endocrinology department, and that department was in Xi'an, China. Libraries of TCR beta came from iRepertoire HTBI primers plus Arm-PCR of CDR3 regions. TCRdb reprocessed the multiplex PCR reads via MiXCR and lists one record per CDR3 protein. In the table there are under 500,000 distinct CDR3 sequences, less than 20% of which are singletons. Germline V lookup: CDR1 SGHTA, CDR2 FQGNSA. The CDR3 contains 14 residues. V was shortened by 5 bases and J by 5 bases, with 16 bases between the two germline ends. Another study also made use of these data, one on T cells in Graves' hyperthyroidism and ophthalmopathy.

This receptor was taken from a woman aged 25 to 39 with Graves disease. The source material was peripheral blood mononuclear cells (PBMCs), sampled at new diagnosis, from a patient treated with antithyroid drugs. The chain carries TRBV7-2 and TRBJ2-7; D call uncertain. CDR3 protein: CASSPSGPVHEQYF. The CDR3 region has the DNA TGTGCCAGCAGCCCCTCAGGACCGGTCCACGAGCAGTACTTC.